One T cell receptor (beta chain) is described in this entry. These data originate in a study of shared clonotypes between healthy human individuals. Assay: immunoSEQ multiplex PCR; the TCRdb copy retains only in-frame clones and omits some. The sample shows roughly 2.1 million clones, about 92% of them seen only once. The naive CD8 population came from CD45RO-negative cells selected for CCR7, without terminally differentiated effector memory CD45RA+ cells. Participating donors were healthy, HIV-negative adults free of recent acute infections or vaccinations. Trimming left V 3 bases short and J 3 bases short, with 18 bases between. This CDR3 has 17 residues. Germline CDR1 and CDR2: KGHSH and LQKENI.

The sequence was collected from a man aged 18 to 30 in good health. Some clones in this sample may be carry-over from other donors' samples. The chain employs TRBV18 and TRBJ1-5, with D maybe TRBD1 (6 bases). The sample comprised naive CD8+ T cells from PBMCs. The CDR3 loop reads CASSPTGAGEVNQPQHF. In nucleotides, the CDR3 is TGTGCCAGCTCACCCACGGGGGCAGGGGAAGTCAATCAGCCCCAGCATTTT. Full variable domain (remainder filled in from reference TRBV18 and TRBJ1-5): NAGVMQNPRHLVRRRGQEARLRCSPMKGHSHVYWYRQLPEEGLKFMVYLQKENIIDESGMPKERFSAEFPKEGPSILRIQQVVRGDSAAYFCASSPTGAGEVNQPQHFGDGTRLSIL.